A single sample gave rise to the 14 T cell receptor beta chains below, sequenced in a study of human T cells and chemical hapten exposure. A single record per CDR3 protein comes from TCRdb applying MiXCR to the RACE reads. This table holds fewer than 100,000 distinct CDR3 sequences, 10% to 15% found once. The time point was: patch test 1, 2 weeks after DPC sensitization. Sample treatment: therapeutic diphenylcyclopropenone sensitization with weekly scalp DPC. The source was whole blood, collected in connection with sensitization to the hapten diphenylcyclopropenone (DPC). These receptors were obtained from an older woman with alopecia areata. Some clones in this sample may be carry-over from other donors' samples.

The chain has TRBV3-1 and TRBJ2-1, with 12 bases identical to TRBD2. The CDR3 is 18 residues long. With V trimmed by 1 base and J by 5 bases, 9 bases remained unmatched. Germline CDR1 and CDR2: LGHDT and YNNKEL (reference sequence). In DNA form, the CDR3 reads TGTGCCAGCAGCCAAGGGACTAGCGGGGCACGCCGCAACAATGAGCAGTTCTTC. Translated: CASSQGTSGARRNNEQFF.

The table lists this clonotype with a few counts. The chain has TRBV6-2 or TRBV6-3 and TRBJ2-7; D uncertain. Germline CDR1 is MNHEY and CDR2 is SVGEGT. Trimming pared 4 bases from V and 0 bases from J, leaving 4 bases between. The CDR3 has 12 amino acids. The CDR3 sequence: CASSSSSYEQYF. CDR3 coding DNA: TGTGCCAGCAGTTCAAGCTCCTACGAGCAGTACTTC.

The V and J genes are TRBV27 and TRBJ1-1; 7 bases match TRBD1. The germline V gene encodes CDR1 MNHEY and CDR2 SMNVEV (reference sequence). After removal of 6 bases from V and 1 base from J, the junction contained 8 bases not matched to a gene. This CDR3 spans 15 amino acids. CDR3 loop: CASSLSDRTNTEAFF. In DNA, the CDR3 is TGTGCCAGCAGCCTTTCGGACAGGACGAACACTGAAGCTTTCTTT.

The rearrangement uses TRBV5-1 and TRBJ1-1; 8 bases align to TRBD1. V lost 3 bases to trimming and J lost 4 bases; unmatched junction nucleotides: 11. Germline V gives CDR1 SGHRS, CDR2 YFSETQ. The CDR3 is made up of 16 amino acids. CDR3 in DNA: TGCGCCAGCAGCTCCTCGACAGGGGCCGTAGGCACTGAAGCTTTCTTT. Its translation is CASSSSTGAVGTEAFF.

The J gene is TRBJ1-1, the V gene TRBV3-1; D is ambiguous. Trimming cost V 4 bases and J 4 bases, with 10 bases left between them. The germline V gene has CDR1 LGHDT and CDR2 YNNKEL (reference sequence). CDR3 length: 13 residues. The CDR3 here is CASSLRLATEAFF. DNA of the CDR3: TGTGCCAGCAGCCTTAGGTTGGCCACTGAAGCTTTCTTT.

This clonotype appeared many times. This chain uses TRBV18 with TRBJ1-2, with D perhaps TRBD1 (5 bases). The length of the CDR3 is 16 residues. Trimming left V 6 bases short and J 2 bases short, with 19 bases between. Germline CDR1 reads KGHSH; CDR2 reads LQKENI. CDR3 sequence: CASSPTGTAENYGYTF. The CDR3 nucleotides are TGTGCCAGCTCCCCAACCGGGACGGCGGAGAACTATGGCTACACCTTC.

This clonotype has at least ten counts. The gene calls are TRBV11-2 and TRBJ2-5; D is ambiguous. The CDR3 spans 15 residues. V lost 5 bases to trimming and J lost 1 base, with 14 bases between them. Germline CDR1 and CDR2: SGHAT and FQNNGV. The CDR3 protein is CASSPDWSAQETQYF. The CDR3 DNA reads as TGTGCCAGCAGCCCCGATTGGAGCGCCCAAGAGACCCAGTACTTC. The variable domain in full, with the rest retrieved from reference TRBV11-2 and TRBJ2-5, is EAGVAQSPRYKIIEKRQSVAFWCNPISGHATLYWYQQILGQGPKLLIQFQNNGVVDDSQLPKDRFSAERLKGVDSTLKIQPAKLEDSAVYLCASSPDWSAQETQYFGPGTRLLVL.

V and J are TRBV6-5 and TRBJ1-3; the D is unclear. The CDR3 loop spans 14 amino acids. Per the germline V gene, CDR1 is MNHEY and CDR2 is SVGAGI. V lost 6 bases and J 2 bases, leaving 11 bases between the germline ends. The DNA for the CDR3 is TGTGCCAGCAGCCGCGTGAAGCCTGGAAACACCATATATTTT. As protein: CASSRVKPGNTIYF.

This clonotype was seen only a few times. This chain links TRBV30 with TRBJ1-1, with no clear D. The ends were cut back, 2 bases at V and 4 bases at J, with 17 bases in the middle. The CDR3 contains 15 residues. Per germline, CDR1 GTSNPN and CDR2 SVGIG (reference sequence). CDR3 DNA: TGTGCCTGGAGTAATACTCACCCGACGACCACTGAAGCTTTCTTT. This translates into CAWSNTHPTTTEAFF.

This clonotype was seen a few times. The gene calls are TRBV12-5 and TRBJ1-5, with D hard to call. The CDR3 contains 12 residues. V was shortened by 7 bases and J by 6 bases, with 10 bases between the two germline ends. In germline, CDR1 is LGHNT, CDR2 FRNRAP. For the CDR3, the DNA is TGTGCTAGTGCCCTAGGGTTTCAGCCCCAGCATTTT. This encodes CASALGFQPQHF.

The J gene is TRBJ2-7, the V gene TRBV10-3, with D possibly matching TRBD1 (6 bases). With 4 bases removed from V and 3 bases from J, the gap between germline ends came to 16 bases. Germline loops: CDR1 ENHRY, CDR2 SYGVKD. The CDR3 is made up of 15 amino acids. The CDR3 nucleotides read TGTGCCATCAGTGGGACGACAGGCACGATCTACGAGCAGTACTTC. Its protein is CAISGTTGTIYEQYF.

This clonotype was detected ten times or more. The CDR3 sequence is CASSFGRGEKLFF. Here the CDR3 DNA reads TGCGCCAGCAGCTTTGGAAGGGGCGAAAAACTGTTTTTT. The chain joins TRBV5-1 to TRBJ1-4; D is possibly TRBD1 (5 bases). Trimming shortened V by 2 bases and J by 8 bases, and 10 bases separated the two germline ends. The length of the CDR3 is 13 residues. Germline CDR1 is SGHRS and CDR2 is YFSETQ.

The chain employs TRBV10-3 and TRBJ2-7; unclear D gene. CDR1 and CDR2 from the germline V gene are ENHRY and SYGVKD. Trimming took off 2 bases at V and 3 bases at J, with 2 bases between the two ends. The CDR3 extends over 11 amino acids. This chain's CDR3 is CAISEDYEQYF. For the CDR3, the DNA is TGTGCCATCAGTGAGGACTACGAGCAGTACTTC.

This chain links TRBV18 with TRBJ2-4; no clear D. CDR1 is KGHSH, CDR2 LQKENI, per germline. The CDR3 contains 13 residues. Between the trimmed V and J ends, which lost 2 bases and 5 bases, there was a span of 7 bases. The CDR3 DNA sequence: TGTGCCAGCTCACCAGCCGGACAAAACATTCAGTACTTC. Translating it yields CASSPAGQNIQYF.